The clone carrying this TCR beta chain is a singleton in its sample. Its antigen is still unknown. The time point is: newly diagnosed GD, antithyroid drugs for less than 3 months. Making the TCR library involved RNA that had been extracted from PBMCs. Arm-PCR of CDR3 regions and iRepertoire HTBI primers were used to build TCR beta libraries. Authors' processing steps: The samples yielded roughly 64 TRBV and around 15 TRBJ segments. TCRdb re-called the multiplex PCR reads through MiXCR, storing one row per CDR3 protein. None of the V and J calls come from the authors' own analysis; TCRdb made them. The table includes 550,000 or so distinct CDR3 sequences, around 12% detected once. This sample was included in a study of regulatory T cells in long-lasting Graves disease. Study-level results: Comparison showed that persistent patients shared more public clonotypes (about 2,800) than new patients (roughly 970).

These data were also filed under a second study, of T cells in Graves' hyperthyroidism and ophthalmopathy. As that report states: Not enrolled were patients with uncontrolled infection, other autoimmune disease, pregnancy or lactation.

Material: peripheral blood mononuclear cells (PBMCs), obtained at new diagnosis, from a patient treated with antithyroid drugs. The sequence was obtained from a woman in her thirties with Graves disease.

CDR3 sequence reads: CASSFRDRGNKDTQYF. The CDR3 DNA sequence: TGTGCCAGCAGTTTCCGGGACAGGGGGAACAAAGATACGCAGTATTTT. The chain joins TRBV27 to TRBJ2-3; 11 nucleotides match TRBD1. The CDR3 loop spans 16 amino acids. CDR1 and CDR2 (germline): MNHEY, SMNVEV (reference sequence). V was clipped by 3 bases and J by 5 bases; unmatched bases: 7.